Each of the 28 T cell receptor beta chains below was sequenced from the same sample in a study of cytomegalovirus exposure and HLA in healthy donors. PCR primers comprised 60 Vbeta and 13 Jbeta primers. Assay used: immunoSEQ multiplex PCR; TCRdb lists only in-frame clones, some missing. Among over 150,000 clones listed, less than 85% were seen once. The sample taken for sequencing was PBMCs. These receptors all stem from a man in his 60s in good health and CMV-seronegative.

The chain employs TRBV9 and TRBJ2-7; 8 bases fit TRBD1. V trimming: 3 bases; J trimming: 1 base; junction bases outside the gene matches: 3. This CDR3 spans 14 amino acids. Germline lookup yields CDR1 SGDLS and CDR2 YYNGEE. This CDR3 is CASSEGQVSYEQYF. The CDR3 DNA sequence: TGTGCCAGCAGCGAGGGACAGGTTTCCTACGAGCAGTACTTC.

There are a few counts of this clone. The chain uses TRBV27 and TRBJ2-5; D is possibly TRBD2 (7 bases). The CDR3 sequence is 17 residues long. Germline loops: CDR1 MNHEY, CDR2 SMNVEV (reference sequence). The V gene lost 3 bases and the J gene lost 1 base, with 18 bases spanning the gap. This chain's CDR3 is CASSFMRGTSTQETQYF. Written as DNA, the CDR3 is TGTGCCAGCAGTTTTATGCGGGGGACAAGCACCCAAGAGACCCAGTACTTC.

This chain joins TRBV6-1 and TRBJ2-1, with D possibly TRBD1 on 6 matching bases. V shed 4 bases and J shed 6 bases, with 16 bases lying between them. Germline V lookup: CDR1 MNHNS, CDR2 SASEGT. The length of the CDR3 is 15 residues. The CDR3 DNA reads as TGTGCCAGCAGTGCCATGGGGTCAGGGGCCAATGAGCAGTTCTTC. This translates into CASSAMGSGANEQFF.

The V call is TRBV29-1, the J call TRBJ1-2; D is uncertain. Germline V gene sequence: CDR1 SQVTM, CDR2 ANQGSEA. Trimming pared 7 bases from V and 7 bases from J, leaving 13 bases between. The CDR3 spans 11 residues. The chain's CDR3 is CSADSAAGYTF. CDR3 nucleotide sequence: TGCAGCGCCGACTCAGCGGCTGGCTACACCTTC.

The chain uses TRBV19 and TRBJ1-1; 8 nucleotides agree with TRBD1. Germline V gives CDR1 LNHDA, CDR2 SQIVND (reference sequence). The J segment lost 5 bases and the V segment lost 5 bases, leaving 10 bases of the junction unmatched. CDR3 length: 15 amino acids. This CDR3 is CASSLPGQGRTEAFF. CDR3 nucleotides: TGTGCCAGTAGTCTCCCTGGACAGGGAAGGACTGAAGCTTTCTTT.

This chain uses TRBV15 with TRBJ2-7, with 8 bases fitting TRBD2. The V gene end was trimmed by 6 bases and the J gene end by 6 bases; junction bases not matched to a gene: 13. CDR3 length: 15 residues. Germline V gene sequence: CDR1 LNHNV, CDR2 YYDKDF (reference sequence). The CDR3 nucleotides read TGTGCCACCAGAACCCGGGGGGGCGGTCCGAGCGAGCAGTACTTC. It is translated as CATRTRGGGPSEQYF.

The rearrangement joins TRBV6-1 to TRBJ2-1, with 8 bases matching TRBD2. The V and J ends lost 3 bases and 0 bases, in that order; junction bases with no gene match: 4. The CDR3 covers 16 residues. CDR1 is MNHNS and CDR2 is SASEGT in the germline V gene. CDR3 region: CASSEGSGASYNEQFF. CDR3 sequence (DNA): TGTGCCAGCAGTGAGGGTAGCGGGGCCTCCTACAATGAGCAGTTCTTC.

For this clone: This CDR3 is also generated by other DNA sequences in the sample. The chain employs TRBV4-1 and TRBJ2-3, with D perhaps matching TRBD1 (5 bases). Deletions cut 0 bases from V and 3 bases from J, with 10 bases between. Germline lookup yields CDR1 MGHRA and CDR2 YSYEKL. This CDR3 region has 15 residues. This CDR3 is CASSQDRGTTDTQYF. The CDR3 DNA is TGCGCCAGCAGCCAAGATAGGGGTACGACAGATACGCAGTATTTT.

This clone has just a few counts. The chain combines TRBV27 with TRBJ2-7; D is possibly TRBD1 (6 bases). Between the trimmed V and J ends, which lost 8 bases and 0 bases, there was a span of 17 bases. The V gene's germline CDR1 is MNHEY and CDR2 SMNVEV (reference sequence). The CDR3 loop spans 15 amino acids. The CDR3 is CASSPSDRYSYEQYF. The CDR3, as DNA: TGTGCCAGCTCCCCGTCCGACAGGTACTCCTACGAGCAGTACTTC.

Written as DNA, the CDR3 is TGCGCCAGCAGCTTTGACAGGGTAGGCTCCGGGGAGCTGTTTTTT. Translation gives CASSFDRVGSGELFF. The chain couples TRBV5-1 to TRBJ2-2, with 7 bases identical to TRBD1. Unmatched junction bases numbered 7, after V lost 2 bases and J lost 6 bases. Germline CDR1 reads SGHRS; CDR2 reads YFSETQ. The CDR3 consists of 15 residues. Combining the CDR3 with reference TRBV5-1 and TRBJ2-2 gives the whole variable domain KAGVTQTPRYLIKTRGQQVTLSCSPISGHRSVSWYQQTPGQGLQFLFEYFSETQRNKGNFPGRFSGRQFSNSRSEMNVSTLELGDSALYLCASSFDRVGSGELFFGEGSRLTVL.

CDR3 loop: CASSSGQGVVYEQYF. The CDR3 coding sequence is TGTGCCAGCTCATCGGGACAGGGGGTCGTCTACGAGCAGTACTTC. V is TRBV18 and J is TRBJ2-7, with 11 nucleotides matching TRBD1. CDR1 is KGHSH and CDR2 is LQKENI in the germline V gene. This CDR3 spans 15 amino acids. Unmatched junction bases numbered 6, after V lost 5 bases and J lost 3 bases. Filled out from reference TRBV18 and TRBJ2-7, the complete variable domain reads NAGVMQNPRHLVRRRGQEARLRCSPMKGHSHVYWYRQLPEEGLKFMVYLQKENIIDESGMPKERFSAEFPKEGPSILRIQQVVRGDSAAYFCASSSGQGVVYEQYFGPGTRLTVT.

This clone turned up a few times. The rearrangement links TRBV15 to TRBJ1-4; D gene uncertain. CDR1 is LNHNV, CDR2 YYDKDF, per germline (reference sequence). This CDR3 contains 12 residues. Trimming removed 8 bases from V and 8 bases from J, with 12 bases in between. CDR3 in amino acids: CATSEGFEKLFF. The CDR3 DNA sequence: TGTGCCACCTCCGAGGGTTTCGAAAAACTGTTTTTT.

This clone has a single count. V and J are TRBV28 and TRBJ2-5, with D tentatively TRBD1 (6 bases). Germline assignment: CDR1 MDHEN and CDR2 SYDVKM. The V end was cut by 3 bases, the J end by 11 bases, with 22 bases between. The CDR3 has 15 residues. In nucleotides, the CDR3 is TGTGCCAGCAGTTTTTTAAGGGACACCTATGAGGAGCAGTACTTC. The encoded protein is CASSFLRDTYEEQYF. Looking up the rest from reference TRBV28 and TRBJ2-5 gives the full variable domain: DVKVTQSSRYLVKRTGEKVFLECVQDMDHENMFWYRQDPGLGLRLIYFSYDVKMKEKGDIPEGYSVSREKKERFSLILESASTNQTSMYLCASSFLRDTYEEQYFGPGTRLLVL.

This rearrangement joins TRBV5-1 to TRBJ2-1; D is possibly TRBD2 (5 bases). The germline V and J ends were trimmed by 4 bases and 0 bases, with 14 bases remaining between them. The CDR3 is 16 residues long. Germline V CDR1 and CDR2: SGHRS, YFSETQ. CDR3 in amino acids: CASSPPEASSYNEQFF. DNA of the CDR3: TGCGCCAGCAGCCCCCCGGAGGCGAGCTCCTACAATGAGCAGTTCTTC.

The chain combines TRBV29-1 with TRBJ2-5, with D possibly TRBD1 on 6 matching bases. Germline V lookup: CDR1 SQVTM, CDR2 ANQGSEA. V was shortened by 7 bases and J by 7 bases, with 22 bases between the two germline ends. The CDR3 consists of 14 residues. The CDR3 bases are TGCAGCGCAAACAGGGACGGGGTTTCAGGGACCCAGTACTTC. This sequence encodes CSANRDGVSGTQYF.

The chain employs TRBV10-1 and TRBJ2-5; tentative D call: TRBD1 (5 bases). The end of the DNA fits TRBJ2-7 better, so the J call may be wrong. Germline CDR1 reads WNHNN; CDR2 reads SYGVQD (reference sequence). The CDR3 sequence is 12 residues long. CDR3 amino acids: CASSERGYEQYF. Written as DNA, the CDR3 is TGCGCCAGCAGTGAAAGGGGATACGAGCAGTACTTC.

This rearrangement joins TRBV28 to TRBJ1-1; weak D call: TRBD1 (6 bases). The CDR3 loop spans 15 amino acids. Germline V lookup: CDR1 MDHEN, CDR2 SYDVKM. V was trimmed by 5 bases and J by 5 bases, leaving 18 bases between them. The CDR3 region has the DNA TGTGCCAGCAGTCTTTGGGGGCAGGGGAATACTGAAGCTTTCTTT. It specifies CASSLWGQGNTEAFF.

The sample holds one count of this clone. J is TRBJ2-5 and V is TRBV30; 11 positions match TRBD2. The V gene's germline CDR1 is GTSNPN and CDR2 SVGIG (reference sequence). The CDR3 length is 14 residues. V lost 0 bases, J lost 7 bases, and 4 bases stayed unmatched. CDR3 nucleotides: TGTGCCTGGAGTGTACTAGCGGGGGTGGTGACCCAGTACTTC. Its translation is CAWSVLAGVVTQYF. Drawing the rest from reference TRBV30 and TRBJ2-5, the complete variable domain is SQTIHQWPATLVQPVGSPLSLECTVEGTSNPNLYWYRQAAGRGLQLLFYSVGIGQISSEVPQNLSASRPQDRQFILSSKKLLLSDSGFYLCAWSVLAGVVTQYFGPGTRLLVL.

This chain connects TRBV5-4 to TRBJ1-1, with D unclear. The ends were cut back, 0 bases at V and 1 base at J, with 7 bases in the middle. Germline CDR1 is SGHNT and CDR2 is YYREEE (reference sequence). The CDR3 totals 14 residues. This CDR3 reads CASSLGGGNTEAFF. The CDR3 region has the DNA TGTGCCAGCAGCTTGGGGGGAGGGAACACTGAAGCTTTCTTT. Full variable domain (missing parts from reference TRBV5-4 and TRBJ1-1): ETGVTQSPTHLIKTRGQQVTLRCSSQSGHNTVSWYQQALGQGPQFIFQYYREEENGRGNFPPRFSGLQFPNYSSELNVNALELDDSALYLCASSLGGGNTEAFFGQGTRLTVV.

This clone was seen a handful of times. This chain joins TRBV6-1 and TRBJ2-7, with TRBD1 matching over 9 bases. The CDR3 runs to 13 residues. Germline trimming cut 7 bases from V and 7 bases from J; bases unmatched to any gene: 8. Germline CDR1 and CDR2: MNHNS and SASEGT. As DNA, the CDR3 is TGTGCCAGCATGCCGGGACAGGGATTTGAGCAGTACTTC. As protein: CASMPGQGFEQYF.

The chain joins TRBV7-3 to TRBJ2-1; TRBD1 agrees at 9 bases. This CDR3 has 14 amino acids. The germline CDR1 and CDR2 sequences are SGHTA and FQGTGA. V was pared by 4 bases and J by 7 bases, with 5 bases of the junction left unmatched. The CDR3 spells CASSWDRVANEQFF. Written as DNA, the CDR3 is TGTGCCAGCAGCTGGGACAGGGTCGCGAATGAGCAGTTCTTC.

The chain carries TRBV7-2 and TRBJ2-7, with D possibly TRBD1 on 6 matching bases. The germline CDR1 and CDR2 sequences are SGHTA and FQGNSA. The CDR3 is made up of 14 amino acids. V was clipped by 1 base and J by 2 bases, with 9 bases between them. CDR3 bases: TGTGCCAGCAGCTTAGACAGGGTCCCCTACGAGCAGTACTTC. Translated: CASSLDRVPYEQYF.

The V and J genes are TRBV7-9 and TRBJ1-2, with D maybe TRBD1 (5 bases). The CDR3 spans 13 residues. Looked up from germline, CDR1 is SEHNR and CDR2 is FQNEAQ (reference sequence). Between the trimmed V and J ends, which lost 5 bases and 5 bases, there was a span of 12 bases. The CDR3: CASSNDRWYGYTF. The DNA of the CDR3 is TGTGCCAGCAGCAATGACAGATGGTATGGCTACACCTTC.

V gene TRBV5-3 combines with J gene TRBJ2-1, with 7 bases aligning to TRBD2. TRBV5-3 is classed as an ORF, of uncertain function. This CDR3 region has 16 residues. The V gene end was trimmed by 3 bases and the J gene end by 5 bases; junction bases not matched to a gene: 11. For the CDR3, the DNA is TGTGCCAGAAGCTCCCGAGGTGGCAGCGGGAACAATGAGCAGTTCTTC. Translating it yields CARSSRGGSGNNEQFF.

This chain links TRBV6-6 with TRBJ1-2, with D possibly TRBD1 on 6 matching bases. V dropped 2 bases and J dropped 8 bases, with 18 bases sitting between them. From germline, CDR1 is MNHNY and CDR2 SVGAGI (reference sequence). The CDR3 runs to 15 residues. CDR3 coding DNA: TGTGCCAGCAGTTACACCCACAGGGACGATCGGGGCTACACCTTC. This sequence encodes CASSYTHRDDRGYTF.

The rearrangement uses TRBV5-1 and TRBJ2-2; TRBD2 agrees at 12 bases. The CDR3 extends over 16 amino acids. CDR1 SGHRS and CDR2 YFSETQ come from the germline V gene. V trimming: 4 bases; J trimming: 1 base; junction bases outside the gene matches: 2. Here the CDR3 reads CASSPGLAGNTGELFF. CDR3 nucleotides: TGCGCCAGCAGCCCGGGACTAGCGGGGAACACCGGGGAGCTGTTTTTT.

There are a few counts of this clone. At one of its ends the junction is not consistent with the germline gene, which may arise from a read error. The V and J genes are TRBV7-9 and TRBJ1-5, with 7 bases aligning to TRBD1. CDR3 length equals 15 residues. The germline CDR1 and CDR2 sequences are SEHNR and FQNEAQ (reference sequence). Here the CDR3 reads CSSSLQGLSNQPQHF. CDR3 bases: TGTTCCAGCAGCTTACAGGGGTTGAGCAATCAGCCCCAGCATTTT.

The V call is TRBV18, the J call TRBJ2-7; 14 bases agree with TRBD2. The CDR3 runs to 16 residues. Losses at the gene ends were 4 bases for V and 5 bases for J; bases not matched to a gene: 7. CDR1 KGHSH and CDR2 LQKENI come from the germline V gene. In nucleotides, the CDR3 is TGTGCCAGCTCACGCGGACTAGCGGGGGGCACCGACGAGCAGTACTTC. This translates into CASSRGLAGGTDEQYF.